This T cell receptor (beta chain) emerged from a study of T cell changes during pregnancy in multiple sclerosis. TCRdb's table, derived via immunoSEQ multiplex PCR, lists solely in-frame clones and lacks some. Found here are about 49,000 clones, 90% of them singletons; the top ten hold under 6.5%. This CDR3 comprises 16 residues. Germline V gives CDR1 SGHRS, CDR2 YFSETQ. Trimming took 0 bases from V and 4 from J; bases not matched to a gene: 4. The clonotype was recovered from a female donor in good health, enrolled as a control in a pregnancy study. The sequencing used peripheral blood, collected after pregnancy. This sequence joins TRBV5-1 and TRBJ2-1; 10 bases match TRBD2. The CDR3 DNA reads TGCGCCAGCAGCTTGGGAGCGGGGGGGTCATACAATGAGCAGTTCTTC. It encodes CASSLGAGGSYNEQFF.